A single sample is the source of the 32 T cell receptor beta chains below, sequenced in a study of blood T cell repertoires in COVID-19. Assay used: immunoSEQ multiplex PCR; TCRdb lists only in-frame clones, some missing. The data contain roughly 250,000 clones, over 75% of them singletons. Sequenced: PBMCs or T cells enriched from blood (not recorded which). The source is a young woman who had recovered from COVID-19.

The chain recombines TRBV3-1 (or the pseudogene TRBV3-2) with TRBJ1-2, with D perhaps TRBD1 (5 bases). CDR3 length equals 15 residues. From germline, CDR1 is LGHDT and CDR2 YNNKEL (reference sequence). Trimming took 3 bases from V and 4 from J, leaving 15 bases between them. CDR3 region: CASSQASGVGYGYTF. CDR3 nucleotide sequence: TGTGCCAGCAGCCAGGCCTCGGGGGTTGGCTATGGCTACACCTTC.

This chain connects TRBV7-9 to TRBJ2-7, with 7 positions matching TRBD1. In germline, CDR1 is SEHNR, CDR2 FQNEAQ (reference sequence). V shed 5 bases, J shed 5 bases, and the junction held 12 bases outside the gene matches. This CDR3 spans 15 amino acids. The CDR3, as DNA: TGTGCCAGCAGCCCTGAGACAGGGAATGACGACGAGCAGTACTTC. Translating gives CASSPETGNDDEQYF.

The J gene is TRBJ2-7, the V gene TRBV7-8, with no clear D. From germline, CDR1 is SGHVS and CDR2 FQNEAQ. CDR3 length: 16 residues. V lost 1 base, J lost 5 bases, and 18 bases lay in between. The CDR3 protein is CASSLVESRPSNEQYF. In DNA, the CDR3 is TGTGCCAGCAGCTTAGTGGAATCCAGGCCTTCAAACGAGCAGTACTTC. Full variable domain (rest looked up from reference TRBV7-8 and TRBJ2-7): GAGVSQSPRYKVAKRGQDVALRCDPISGHVSLFWYQQALGQGPEFLTYFQNEAQLDKSGLPSDRFFAERPEGSVSTLKIQRTQQEDSAVYLCASSLVESRPSNEQYFGPGTRLTVT.

The chain links TRBV5-4 to TRBJ2-1, with D unclear. V was clipped by 0 bases and J by 7 bases, with 8 bases between them. The CDR3 covers 13 residues. Germline V lookup: CDR1 SGHNT, CDR2 YYREEE (reference sequence). CDR3 DNA: TGTGCCAGCAGCTTGGTGTTTGTAAATGAGCAGTTCTTC. Translation gives CASSLVFVNEQFF.

The chain has TRBV18 and TRBJ1-2, with D perhaps TRBD1 (6 bases). Germline V gene data show CDR1 as KGHSH and CDR2 as LQKENI. There are 14 residues in the CDR3. V was cut by 1 base and J by 6 bases, with 12 bases left in between. The CDR3 DNA reads as TGTGCCAGCTCACCACAACAGGGAAAGGATGGCTACACCTTC. Its protein product is CASSPQQGKDGYTF.

This chain joins TRBV7-2 and TRBJ1-6; no firm D call. Germline V gene data show CDR1 as SGHTA and CDR2 as FQGNSA. Trimming shortened V by 1 base and J by 0 bases, and 7 bases separated the two germline ends. The CDR3 contains 16 residues. CDR3 coding DNA: TGTGCCAGCAGCTTAGTTGCGAGCTCCTATAATTCACCCCTCCACTTT. It encodes CASSLVASSYNSPLHF.

The chain combines TRBV28 with TRBJ1-1; 10 nucleotides agree with TRBD1. Germline assignment: CDR1 MDHEN and CDR2 SYDVKM. After removal of 5 bases from V and 4 bases from J, the junction contained 16 bases not matched to a gene. The CDR3 sequence is 18 residues long. DNA for the CDR3: TGTGCCAGCAGTAACGACCTGACAGGGGGCGCGTCTATCACTGAAGCTTTCTTT. Protein product: CASSNDLTGGASITEAFF.

The rearrangement links TRBV4-2 to TRBJ2-1; 9 nucleotides agree with TRBD1. This CDR3 comprises 17 residues. V lost 0 bases to trimming and J lost 6 bases; unmatched junction nucleotides: 9. From germline, CDR1 is LGHNA and CDR2 YNFKEQ. The CDR3 loop is CASSQEGTGTGRNEQFF. CDR3 DNA sequence: TGTGCCAGCAGCCAAGAGGGGACCGGGACAGGGCGCAATGAGCAGTTCTTC.

The V call is TRBV3-1 (or the pseudogene TRBV3-2), the J call TRBJ2-2; 10 nucleotides align to TRBD1. Germline loops: CDR1 LGHDT, CDR2 YNNKEL (reference sequence). V dropped 4 bases and J dropped 6; count of bases not matched to a gene: 5. The CDR3 length is 15 residues. The CDR3 sequence is CASSPGQGGAGELFF. Written as DNA, the CDR3 is TGTGCCAGCAGCCCTGGACAGGGGGGGGCCGGGGAGCTGTTTTTT.

The rearrangement uses TRBV9 and TRBJ2-3, with 8 bases that match TRBD2. Trimming took 0 bases from V and 4 from J; bases not matched to a gene: 4. CDR1 and CDR2 from the germline V gene are SGDLS and YYNGEE. The CDR3 extends over 15 amino acids. The CDR3 DNA sequence: TGTGCCAGCAGCGTAGCCGGGAGGGGGTCAGATACGCAGTATTTT. Translating gives CASSVAGRGSDTQYF.

This sequence joins TRBV19 and TRBJ2-7; D is unclear. CDR3 length: 15 residues. CDR1 and CDR2 (germline): LNHDA, SQIVND (reference sequence). Trimming pared 4 bases from V and 0 bases from J, leaving 13 bases between. The CDR3 is CASSTGTKSSYEQYF. The CDR3 nucleotides are TGTGCCAGTAGTACTGGCACTAAGAGCTCCTACGAGCAGTACTTC.

V gene TRBV2 combines with J gene TRBJ2-3, with 10 bases fitting TRBD2. This CDR3 is 15 amino acids long. Germline V gene sequence: CDR1 SNHLY, CDR2 FYNNEI. Unmatched junction bases numbered 4, after V lost 4 bases and J lost 3 bases. The CDR3 region has the DNA TGTGCCAGCAGTGGACTAGCGGGCAGGACAGATACGCAGTATTTT. This codes for CASSGLAGRTDTQYF.

The chain has TRBV20-1 and TRBJ1-1, with 7 bases identical to TRBD1. CDR1 is DFQATT, CDR2 SNEGSKA, per germline (reference sequence). Trimming removed 3 bases from V and 3 bases from J; junction bases left unmatched: 7. This CDR3 comprises 14 residues. The CDR3 nucleotides are TGCAGTGCTAGTGCTACAGGGGTTGACACTGAAGCTTTCTTT. It specifies CSASATGVDTEAFF.

The gene calls are TRBV10-3 and TRBJ2-2; TRBD1 matches at 10 bases. CDR1 and CDR2 (germline): ENHRY, SYGVKD. The J segment lost 6 bases and the V segment lost 2 bases, leaving 0 bases of the junction unmatched. The CDR3 consists of 14 residues. The CDR3 sequence: CAISEGQGAGELFF. CDR3 nucleotide sequence: TGTGCCATCAGTGAGGGACAGGGGGCCGGGGAGCTGTTTTTT.

The chain uses TRBV3-1 (or the pseudogene TRBV3-2) and TRBJ2-5, with TRBD2 matching over 7 bases. Germline values: CDR1 LGHDT, CDR2 YNNKEL (reference sequence). The CDR3 contains 16 residues. V lost 2 bases and J lost 5; bases outside the gene matches: 11. The chain's CDR3 is CASSQRGSGVGETQYF. DNA of the CDR3: TGTGCCAGCAGCCAACGAGGGAGCGGGGTAGGGGAGACCCAGTACTTC.

This chain links TRBV5-5 with TRBJ1-2; possible D gene TRBD1, 6 bases. Per germline, CDR1 SGHKS and CDR2 YYEKEE (reference sequence). The V end was cut by 0 bases, the J end by 4 bases, with 10 bases between. The CDR3 has 14 residues. The DNA of the CDR3 is TGTGCCAGCAGCTTGGTTCAGGGGTCCTATGGCTACACCTTC. The encoded protein is CASSLVQGSYGYTF.

V gene TRBV7-9 combines with J gene TRBJ2-1; D remains ambiguous. The V gene's germline CDR1 is SEHNR and CDR2 FQNEAQ (reference sequence). The CDR3 loop spans 13 amino acids. V was trimmed by 5 bases and J by 6 bases, leaving 11 bases between them. The CDR3: CASSPHSSNEQFF. For the CDR3, the DNA is TGTGCCAGCAGCCCGCACTCGTCCAATGAGCAGTTCTTC.

The chain employs TRBV28 and TRBJ1-1; 7 nucleotides agree with TRBD1. Trimming removed 6 bases from V and 3 bases from J; junction bases left unmatched: 4. The CDR3 is made up of 13 amino acids. CDR1 and CDR2 (germline): MDHEN, SYDVKM. The DNA for the CDR3 is TGTGCCAGCAGCGACAGGGCGGACACTGAAGCTTTCTTT. Translation gives CASSDRADTEAFF.

The V and J genes are TRBV4-1 and TRBJ1-2; 8 bases agree with TRBD1. The ends lost 4 bases at V and 1 base at J; junction bases unmatched: 14. This CDR3 is built from 18 residues. The germline V gene encodes CDR1 MGHRA and CDR2 YSYEKL. This CDR3 is CASSPGQGGVLGNYGYTF. For the CDR3, the DNA is TGCGCCAGCAGCCCCGGACAGGGAGGTGTGCTAGGTAACTATGGCTACACCTTC.

The chain carries TRBV5-4 and TRBJ1-6; TRBD1 might be the D (5 bases). Germline CDR1 and CDR2: SGHNT and YYREEE (reference sequence). Trimming stripped 2 bases from V and 8 bases from J, with 11 bases between. The CDR3 length is 14 residues. In DNA, the CDR3 is TGTGCCAGCAGCTTAGGGGTATCGGATTCACCCCTCCACTTT. Its protein product is CASSLGVSDSPLHF.

This clone was seen more than once but under ten times. V usage is TRBV6-4 and J usage is TRBJ2-3; D might be TRBD1 (6 bases). Trimming cost V 5 bases and J 3 bases, with 12 bases left between them. The germline gives CDR1 MRHNA, CDR2 SNTAGT. This CDR3 region has 14 residues. CDR3 protein: CASSPEGDTDTQYF. As DNA, the CDR3 is TGTGCCAGCAGTCCTGAGGGGGATACAGATACGCAGTATTTT.

This clone is a singleton in its sample. The chain is built from TRBV9 and TRBJ1-2; D is unclear. Trimming pared 0 bases from V and 8 bases from J, leaving 17 bases between. This CDR3 contains 15 residues. Germline CDR1 is SGDLS and CDR2 is YYNGEE. In DNA, the CDR3 is TGTGCCAGCAGCGTAGGAGTGGAGGGTTCGGGCGGCTACACCTTC. Its protein is CASSVGVEGSGGYTF.

The chain combines TRBV11-3 with TRBJ2-7; maybe TRBD2 (6 bases). Trimming took 4 bases from V and 0 from J, leaving 7 bases between them. The CDR3 has 13 amino acids. Germline CDR1 and CDR2: SGHNT and YENEEA. The CDR3 DNA reads TGTGCCAGCAGCTCGGGGGTCTCCTACGAGCAGTACTTC. It yields the protein CASSSGVSYEQYF.

V usage is TRBV27 and J usage is TRBJ2-5, with 10 nucleotides matching TRBD2. V dropped 5 bases and J dropped 6; count of bases not matched to a gene: 9. Germline CDR1 MNHEY, CDR2 SMNVEV (reference sequence). The CDR3 contains 15 residues. CDR3 DNA: TGTGCCAGCAGTCCTCCCCCGGGACTAGCGAAGACCCAGTACTTC. It encodes CASSPPPGLAKTQYF.

CDR3 bases: TGTGCCAGCAGCCGACTTCCTAGCGGGAGTTCCCACGAGCAGTACTTC. Encoded protein: CASSRLPSGSSHEQYF. The chain has TRBV3-1 (or the pseudogene TRBV3-2) and TRBJ2-7, with TRBD2 matching over 10 bases. CDR3 length: 16 residues. Germline V gene lookup returns CDR1 LGHDT and CDR2 YNNKEL (reference sequence). Trimming removed 4 bases from V and 5 bases from J; junction bases left unmatched: 11.

J is TRBJ2-1 and V is TRBV7-9; no definite D call. The CDR3 sequence is 11 residues long. V lost 8 bases and J lost 6, with 8 bases in between. The germline gives CDR1 SEHNR, CDR2 FQNEAQ (reference sequence). As DNA, the CDR3 is TGTGCCAGCCCTATTTCCAATGAGCAGTTCTTC. As protein: CASPISNEQFF.

The chain employs TRBV5-1 and TRBJ2-2; a weak D match, TRBD2 (6 bases). This CDR3 has 15 amino acids. V dropped 0 bases and J dropped 3 bases, with 9 bases sitting between them. Germline lookup yields CDR1 SGHRS and CDR2 YFSETQ. CDR3 amino acids: CASSLEGRYTGELFF. CDR3 DNA sequence: TGCGCCAGCAGCTTGGAGGGGAGGTACACCGGGGAGCTGTTTTTT.

The V gene is TRBV6-5, the J gene TRBJ2-3, with 9 bases that match TRBD2. Germline V gives CDR1 MNHEY, CDR2 SVGAGI. This CDR3 has 14 residues. With V trimmed by 6 bases and J by 3 bases, 4 bases remained unmatched. CDR3 sequence reads: CASREGLATDTQYF. The CDR3 coding sequence is TGTGCCAGCAGGGAGGGACTAGCAACAGATACGCAGTATTTT.

The chain carries TRBV28 and TRBJ2-3, with 12 bases aligning to TRBD2. Germline CDR1 and CDR2: MDHEN and SYDVKM. The CDR3 is 16 residues long. Trimming cost V 5 bases and J 2 bases; bases outside gene matches: 5. In DNA form, the CDR3 reads TGTGCCAGCAGTCTGAGGACTAGCGGGATCACAGATACGCAGTATTTT. Encoded protein: CASSLRTSGITDTQYF.

The chain recombines TRBV28 with TRBJ2-3, with 13 bases lining up with TRBD2. CDR1 is MDHEN and CDR2 is SYDVKM in the germline V gene. V lost 10 bases to trimming and J lost 3 bases; unmatched junction nucleotides: 10. The CDR3 covers 16 residues. In DNA, the CDR3 is TGTGCCACTAAGGAAACTAGCGGGAGGGCAACAGATACGCAGTATTTT. It codes for CATKETSGRATDTQYF.

The chain is built from TRBV6-6 and TRBJ1-2, with D perhaps matching TRBD1 (5 bases). The germline CDR1 and CDR2 sequences are MNHNY and SVGAGI (reference sequence). Trimming pared 4 bases from V and 1 base from J, leaving 10 bases between. This CDR3 is 14 amino acids long. The CDR3 loop is CASSSDIINYGYTF. In DNA, the CDR3 is TGTGCCAGCAGTTCGGACATAATTAACTATGGCTACACCTTC.

The chain has TRBV10-3 and TRBJ1-1, with D possibly matching TRBD1 (6 bases). This CDR3 is built from 14 residues. V lost 6 bases to trimming and J lost 2 bases, with 13 bases between them. CDR1 is ENHRY, CDR2 SYGVKD, per germline. The CDR3 sequence: CAIRLDSANTEAFF. In nucleotides, the CDR3 is TGTGCCATCAGATTGGACAGCGCAAACACTGAAGCTTTCTTT.